The rows below give T cell receptor beta chains drawn from one sample of a study of OX40 agonist ivuxolimab in advanced cancers. The data were produced by immunoSEQ multiplex PCR, yet TCRdb's version contains in-frame clones alone and is incomplete. This sample has 25,000 to 35,000 clones, with 84% found just once. The material was CD4+ or CD8+ T cells sorted from blood, obtained in a trial of the OX40 agonist ivuxolimab. These receptors originate from an adult with an advanced solid tumor such as melanoma, head and neck, liver or kidney cancer. CDR3s include the opening cysteine and the closing phenylalanine or tryptophan. Fields, in order: J gene, V gene, clone size, D gene, CDR3 DNA, CDR3 protein. D genes are given only for firm matches. Rows give clone size only sometimes, using once, few, many, or a class for an expanded clone.

J: TRBJ2-1; V: TRBV5-4; size: few; D: TRBD2; DNA: TGTGCCAGCAGCCTTCTAGCGGGAGGGAATCAGTTCTTC; CDR3: CASSLLAGGNQFF
J: TRBJ1-4; V: TRBV7-9; size: NA; D: TRBD1; DNA: TGTGCCATAGACTTAGGGACAGGGGGTGAAAAACTGTTTTTT; CDR3: CAIDLGTGGEKLFF
J: TRBJ2-1; V: TRBV6-5; size: NA; D: NA; DNA: TGTGCCAGCAGCCAGGGATACAATGAGCAGTTCTTC; CDR3: CASSQGYNEQFF
J: TRBJ1-1; V: TRBV18; size: NA; D: NA; DNA: TGTGCCAGCTCACCTAGCCCGCTCTCAACGGCTGAAGCTTTCTTT; CDR3: CASSPSPLSTAEAFF
J: TRBJ2-4; V: TRBV28; size: NA; D: NA; DNA: TGTGCCAGCAGTTTGGGGGCCAAAAACATTCAGTACTTC; CDR3: CASSLGAKNIQYF
J: TRBJ1-3; V: TRBV27; size: NA; D: NA; DNA: TGTGCCAGCAGTTTCGGACCTCCGGGAAACACCATATATTTT; CDR3: CASSFGPPGNTIYF
J: TRBJ1-1; V: TRBV29-1; size: NA; D: NA; DNA: TGCAGCGTTGAGGGGGGAACCATCCCTGAAGCTTTCTTT; CDR3: CSVEGGTIPEAFF
J: TRBJ2-7; V: TRBV6-1; size: NA; D: TRBD1; DNA: TGTGCCAGCAGTGGGTGGCAGGGGGAAAGCTACGAGCAGTACTTC; CDR3: CASSGWQGESYEQYF
J: TRBJ2-5; V: TRBV9; size: NA; D: NA; DNA: TGTGCCAGCAGCGCCGATTCAGAGACCCAGTACTTC; CDR3: CASSADSETQYF
J: TRBJ1-4; V: TRBV23-1; size: few; D: TRBD1; DNA: TGCGCCAGCCGCTCCGGGACAGGGGAAAAAGGGGAGGAAAAACTGTTTTTT; CDR3: CASRSGTGEKGEEKLFF
J: TRBJ1-1; V: TRBV7-2; size: NA; D: NA; DNA: TGTGCCAGCAGCTTAGTTTTGAGTACTGAAGCTTTCTTT; CDR3: CASSLVLSTEAFF
J: TRBJ1-2; V: TRBV2; size: NA; D: NA; DNA: TGTGCCGTCAAGGTGCTATATGGCTACACCTTC; CDR3: CAVKVLYGYTF
J: TRBJ2-2; V: TRBV4-2; size: NA; D: TRBD2; DNA: TGTGCCAGCAGCCCCCCCGGGACTAGCGGGGGGGCTGACACCGGGGAGCTGTTTTTT; CDR3: CASSPPGTSGGADTGELFF
J: TRBJ2-7; V: TRBV7-7; size: NA; D: NA; DNA: TGTGCCAGCAGCCCTAGCCCACGGGGCTCCTACGAGCAGTACTTC; CDR3: CASSPSPRGSYEQYF
J: TRBJ1-5; V: TRBV2; size: NA; D: NA; DNA: TGTGCCAGCAGGGAAAGACAACTCAATCAGCCCCAGCATTTT; CDR3: CASRERQLNQPQHF
J: TRBJ2-7; V: TRBV2; size: once; D: TRBD1; DNA: TGTGCCAGCAGGGAAACAGGGGGCGAATTCCGCGAGCAGTACTTC; CDR3: CASRETGGEFREQYF
J: TRBJ2-6; V: TRBV9; size: NA; D: NA; DNA: TGTGCCAGCAGCGTAGGCCCTGGGGCCAACGTCCTGACTTTC; CDR3: CASSVGPGANVLTF